The clone carrying this T cell receptor beta chain was observed a single time. This sample is part of a study of blood T cell repertoires in COVID-19. In the authors' methods: How many nucleated cells were present was estimated from reference gene primer amplification. The assay was immunoSEQ multiplex PCR, and TCRdb's table has in-frame clones only and misses some. V and J calls and clone size are given by that table; D and trimming were obtained from the DNA. This table holds tens of thousands of clones, under 95% found once. Germline V gene data show CDR1 as SGHDN and CDR2 as FVKESK. The CDR3 length is 12 residues. The germline V and J ends were trimmed by 1 base and 3 bases, with 4 bases remaining between them.

The sample taken for sequencing was peripheral blood. The genes are TRBV14 and TRBJ2-7; no firm D call. The TCR was taken from a human donor in a cohort sampled during active COVID-19. In DNA, the CDR3 is TGTGCCAGCAGCCAAGGACTCTACGAGCAGTACTTC. It yields the protein CASSQGLYEQYF.